This record covers a single T cell receptor beta chain. Germline V gene lookup returns CDR1 MNHEY and CDR2 SMNVEV (reference sequence). The CDR3 contains 13 residues. V shed 6 bases, J shed 3 bases, and the junction held 1 base outside the gene matches. Profiled with immunoSEQ multiplex PCR; TCRdb holds only in-frame clones, not every one. The data hold some 200,000 clones, with approximately 75% observed a single time. The data derive from a study of blood T cell repertoires in COVID-19. Whole-study context: COVID-19 samples from acute and convalescent phases originated in the United States, Italy and Spain.

J is TRBJ2-3 and V is TRBV27; 9 bases fit TRBD1. The sequence came from a man aged 35-49 years who had recovered from COVID-19. The material sequenced was PBMCs or T cells enriched from blood (not recorded which). This CDR3 is CASRGQGTDTQYF. The CDR3 DNA reads as TGTGCCAGCAGAGGACAGGGGACAGATACGCAGTATTTT.